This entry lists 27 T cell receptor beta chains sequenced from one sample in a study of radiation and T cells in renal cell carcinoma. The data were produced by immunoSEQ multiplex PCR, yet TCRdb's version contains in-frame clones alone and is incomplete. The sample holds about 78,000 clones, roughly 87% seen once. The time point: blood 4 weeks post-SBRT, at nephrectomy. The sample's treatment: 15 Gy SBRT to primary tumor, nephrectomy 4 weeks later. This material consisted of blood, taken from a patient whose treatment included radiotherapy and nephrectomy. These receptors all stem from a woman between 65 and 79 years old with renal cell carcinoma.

CDR3: CASGLGGARAFF. CDR3 bases: TGTGCTAGTGGTTTGGGGGGGGCGCGAGCTTTCTTT. The chain uses TRBV12-5 and TRBJ1-1, with D maybe TRBD1 (6 bases). The V end was cut by 1 base, the J end by 10 bases, with 10 bases between. The V gene's germline CDR1 is LGHNT and CDR2 FRNRAP. The CDR3 runs to 12 residues.

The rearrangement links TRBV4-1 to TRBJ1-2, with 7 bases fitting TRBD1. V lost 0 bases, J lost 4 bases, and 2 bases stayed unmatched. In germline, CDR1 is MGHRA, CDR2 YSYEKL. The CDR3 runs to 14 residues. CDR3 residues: CASSQEGGGYGYTF. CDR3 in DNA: TGCGCCAGCAGCCAAGAAGGGGGCGGCTATGGCTACACCTTC.

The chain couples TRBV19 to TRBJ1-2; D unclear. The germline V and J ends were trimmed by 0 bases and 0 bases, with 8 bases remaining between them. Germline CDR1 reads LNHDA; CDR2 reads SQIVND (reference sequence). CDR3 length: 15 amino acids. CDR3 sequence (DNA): TGTGCCAGTAGTATAGATCCCGGGACTAACTATGGCTACACCTTC. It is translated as CASSIDPGTNYGYTF.

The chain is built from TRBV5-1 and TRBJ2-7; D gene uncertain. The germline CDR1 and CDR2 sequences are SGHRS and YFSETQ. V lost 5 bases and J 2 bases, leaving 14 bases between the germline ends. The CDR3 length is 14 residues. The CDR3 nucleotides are TGCGCCAGCAGGACGGGCGGTGGCCCCTACGAGCAGTACTTC. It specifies CASRTGGGPYEQYF. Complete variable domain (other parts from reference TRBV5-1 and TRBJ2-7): KAGVTQTPRYLIKTRGQQVTLSCSPISGHRSVSWYQQTPGQGLQFLFEYFSETQRNKGNFPGRFSGRQFSNSRSEMNVSTLELGDSALYLCASRTGGGPYEQYFGPGTRLTVT.

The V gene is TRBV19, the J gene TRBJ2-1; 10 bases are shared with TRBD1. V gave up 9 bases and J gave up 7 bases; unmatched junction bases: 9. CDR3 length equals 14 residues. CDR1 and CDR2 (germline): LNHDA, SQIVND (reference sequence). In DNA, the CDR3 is TGTGCCAGCAAGCCGGGACAGGGGAAAAATGAGCAGTTCTTC. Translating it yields CASKPGQGKNEQFF.

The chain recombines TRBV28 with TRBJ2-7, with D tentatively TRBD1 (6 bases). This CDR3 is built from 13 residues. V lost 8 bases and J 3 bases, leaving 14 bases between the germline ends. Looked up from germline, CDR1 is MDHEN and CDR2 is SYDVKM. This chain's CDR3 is CASGRNRVYEQYF. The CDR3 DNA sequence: TGTGCCAGCGGAAGAAACAGGGTCTACGAGCAGTACTTC.

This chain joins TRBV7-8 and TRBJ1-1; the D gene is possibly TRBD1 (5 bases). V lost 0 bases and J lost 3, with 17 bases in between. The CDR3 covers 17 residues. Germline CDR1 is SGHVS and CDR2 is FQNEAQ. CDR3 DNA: TGTGCCAGCAGCTTAGCTTCTGTTGCCCGGGGGGACACTGAAGCTTTCTTT. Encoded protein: CASSLASVARGDTEAFF.

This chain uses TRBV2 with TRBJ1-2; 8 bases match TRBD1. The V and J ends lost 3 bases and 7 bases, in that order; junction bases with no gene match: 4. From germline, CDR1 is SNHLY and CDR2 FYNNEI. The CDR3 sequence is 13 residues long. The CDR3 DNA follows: TGTGCCAGCAGTGACAGGGGGCGCGGTGGCTACACCTTC. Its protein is CASSDRGRGGYTF.

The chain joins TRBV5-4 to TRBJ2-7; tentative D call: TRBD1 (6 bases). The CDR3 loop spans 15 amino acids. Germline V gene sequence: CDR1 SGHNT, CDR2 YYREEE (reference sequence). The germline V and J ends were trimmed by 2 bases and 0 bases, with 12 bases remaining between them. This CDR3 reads CASSFRDTFSYEQYF. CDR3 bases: TGTGCCAGCAGCTTCCGGGACACTTTCTCCTACGAGCAGTACTTC.

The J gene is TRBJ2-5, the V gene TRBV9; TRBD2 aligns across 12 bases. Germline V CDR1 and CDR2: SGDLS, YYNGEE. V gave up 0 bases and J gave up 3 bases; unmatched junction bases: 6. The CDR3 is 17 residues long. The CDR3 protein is CASSVDPSGGAKETQYF. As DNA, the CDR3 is TGTGCCAGCAGCGTAGACCCTAGCGGGGGGGCAAAAGAGACCCAGTACTTC.

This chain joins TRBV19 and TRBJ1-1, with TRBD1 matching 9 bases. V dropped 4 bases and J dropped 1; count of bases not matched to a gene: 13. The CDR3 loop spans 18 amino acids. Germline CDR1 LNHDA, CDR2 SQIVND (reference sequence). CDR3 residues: CASSNQPPTGGRNTEAFF. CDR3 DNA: TGTGCCAGTAGTAACCAACCCCCGACAGGGGGACGGAACACTGAAGCTTTCTTT.

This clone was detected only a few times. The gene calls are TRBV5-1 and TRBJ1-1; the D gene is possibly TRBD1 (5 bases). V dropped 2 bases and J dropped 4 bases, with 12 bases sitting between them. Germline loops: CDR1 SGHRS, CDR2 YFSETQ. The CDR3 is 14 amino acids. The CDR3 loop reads CASSLGAGGTEAFF. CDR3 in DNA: TGCGCCAGCAGCTTAGGGGCCGGAGGCACTGAAGCTTTCTTT.

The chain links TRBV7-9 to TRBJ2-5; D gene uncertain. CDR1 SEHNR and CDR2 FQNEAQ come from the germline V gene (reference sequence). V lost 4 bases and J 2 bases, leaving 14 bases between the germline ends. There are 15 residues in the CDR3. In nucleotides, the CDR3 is TGTGCCAGCAGCTCCCAATTTCCACAGCAAGAGACCCAGTACTTC. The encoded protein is CASSSQFPQQETQYF.

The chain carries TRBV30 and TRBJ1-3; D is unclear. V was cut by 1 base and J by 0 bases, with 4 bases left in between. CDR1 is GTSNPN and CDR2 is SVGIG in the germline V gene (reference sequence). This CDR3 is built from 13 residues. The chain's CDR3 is CAWSDTSGNTIYF. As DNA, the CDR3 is TGTGCCTGGAGTGACACCTCTGGAAACACCATATATTTT.

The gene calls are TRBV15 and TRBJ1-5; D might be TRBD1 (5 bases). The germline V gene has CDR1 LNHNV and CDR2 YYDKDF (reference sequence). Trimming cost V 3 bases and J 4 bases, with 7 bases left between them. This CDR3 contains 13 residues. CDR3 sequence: CATSRDTNQPQHF. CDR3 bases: TGTGCCACCAGCAGGGACACTAATCAGCCCCAGCATTTT. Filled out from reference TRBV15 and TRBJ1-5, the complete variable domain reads DAMVIQNPRYQVTQFGKPVTLSCSQTLNHNVMYWYQQKSSQAPKLLFHYYDKDFNNEADTPDNFQSRRPNTSFCFLDIRSPGLGDTAMYLCATSRDTNQPQHFGDGTRLSIL.

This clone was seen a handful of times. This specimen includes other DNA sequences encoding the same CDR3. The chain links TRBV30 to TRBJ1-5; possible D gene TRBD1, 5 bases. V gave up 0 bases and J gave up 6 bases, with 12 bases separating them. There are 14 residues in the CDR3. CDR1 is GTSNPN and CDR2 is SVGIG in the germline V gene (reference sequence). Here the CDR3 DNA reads TGTGCCTGGAGTGTTGGGGGAGAGGGTCAGCCCCAGCATTTT. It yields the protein CAWSVGGEGQPQHF.

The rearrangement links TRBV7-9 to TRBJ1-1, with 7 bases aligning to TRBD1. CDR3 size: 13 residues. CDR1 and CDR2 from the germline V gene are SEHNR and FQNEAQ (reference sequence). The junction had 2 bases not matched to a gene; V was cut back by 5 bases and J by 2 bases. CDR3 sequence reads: CASSRQGNTEAFF. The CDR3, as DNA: TGTGCCAGCAGCAGACAGGGAAACACTGAAGCTTTCTTT.

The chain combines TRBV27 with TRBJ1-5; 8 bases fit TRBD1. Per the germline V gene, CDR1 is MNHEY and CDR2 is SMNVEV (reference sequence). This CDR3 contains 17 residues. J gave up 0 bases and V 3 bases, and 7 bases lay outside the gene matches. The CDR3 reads CASSFFTDRASNQPQHF. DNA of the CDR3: TGTGCCAGCAGTTTCTTCACGGACAGGGCTAGCAATCAGCCCCAGCATTTT.

The CDR3 is CASIPRGGPDTQYF. CDR3 sequence (DNA): TGTGCCAGCATTCCGCGGGGGGGGCCAGATACGCAGTATTTT. The chain is built from TRBV2 and TRBJ2-3; 9 bases match TRBD2. Germline trimming cut 7 bases from V and 4 bases from J; bases unmatched to any gene: 6. Germline CDR1 and CDR2: SNHLY and FYNNEI. This CDR3 has 14 residues.

The chain's CDR3 is CASSLSAEGRVNTEAFF. The CDR3, as DNA: TGTGCCAGCAGTTTATCGGCCGAGGGTCGAGTGAACACTGAAGCTTTCTTT. The chain links TRBV27 to TRBJ1-1; D is undetermined. The CDR3 runs to 17 residues. Germline CDR1 reads MNHEY; CDR2 reads SMNVEV (reference sequence). Between the trimmed V and J ends, which lost 0 bases and 0 bases, there was a span of 14 bases.

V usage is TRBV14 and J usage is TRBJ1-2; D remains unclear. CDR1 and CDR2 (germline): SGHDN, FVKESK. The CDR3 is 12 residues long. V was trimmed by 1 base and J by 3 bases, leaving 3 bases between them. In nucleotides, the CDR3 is TGTGCCAGCAGCCAAGCCGACTATGGCTACACCTTC. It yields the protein CASSQADYGYTF.

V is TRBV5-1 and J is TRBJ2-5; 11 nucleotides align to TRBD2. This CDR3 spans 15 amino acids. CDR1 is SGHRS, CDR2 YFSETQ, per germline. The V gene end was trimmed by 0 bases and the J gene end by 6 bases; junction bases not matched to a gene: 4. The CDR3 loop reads CASSLGPSGGQTQYF. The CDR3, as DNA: TGCGCCAGCAGCTTGGGGCCTAGCGGGGGGCAGACCCAGTACTTC.

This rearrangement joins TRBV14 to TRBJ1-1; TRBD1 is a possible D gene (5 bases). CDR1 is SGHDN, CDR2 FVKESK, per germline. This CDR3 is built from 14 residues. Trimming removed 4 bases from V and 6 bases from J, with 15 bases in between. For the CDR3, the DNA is TGTGCCAGCAGCCTTCGAATTGGGGCCCCTGAAGCTTTCTTT. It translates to CASSLRIGAPEAFF.

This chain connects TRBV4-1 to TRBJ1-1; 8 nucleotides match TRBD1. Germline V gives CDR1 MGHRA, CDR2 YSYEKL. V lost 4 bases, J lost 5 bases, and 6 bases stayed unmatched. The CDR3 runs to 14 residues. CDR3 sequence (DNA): TGCGCCAGCAGCCCCATGGACAGGGAGACTGAAGCTTTCTTT. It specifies CASSPMDRETEAFF.

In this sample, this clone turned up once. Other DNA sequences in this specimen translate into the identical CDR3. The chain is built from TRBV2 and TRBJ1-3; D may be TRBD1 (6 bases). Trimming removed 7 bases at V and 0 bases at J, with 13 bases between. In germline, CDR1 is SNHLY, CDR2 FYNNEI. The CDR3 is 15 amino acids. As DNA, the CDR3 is TGTGCCAGCACCCCTGGACAGTTCTCTGGAAACACCATATATTTT. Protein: CASTPGQFSGNTIYF.

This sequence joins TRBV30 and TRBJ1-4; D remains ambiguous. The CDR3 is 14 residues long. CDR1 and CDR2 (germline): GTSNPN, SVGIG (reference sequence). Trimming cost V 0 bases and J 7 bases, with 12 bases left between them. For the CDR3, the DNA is TGTGCCTGGAGTGTAGCCGGGTTGGGTGAAAAACTGTTTTTT. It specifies CAWSVAGLGEKLFF. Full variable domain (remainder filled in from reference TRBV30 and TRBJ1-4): SQTIHQWPATLVQPVGSPLSLECTVEGTSNPNLYWYRQAAGRGLQLLFYSVGIGQISSEVPQNLSASRPQDRQFILSSKKLLLSDSGFYLCAWSVAGLGEKLFFGSGTQLSVL.

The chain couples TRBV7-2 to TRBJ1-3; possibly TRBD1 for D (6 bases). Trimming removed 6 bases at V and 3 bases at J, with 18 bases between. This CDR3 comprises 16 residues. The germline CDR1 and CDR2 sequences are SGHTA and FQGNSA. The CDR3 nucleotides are TGTGCCAGCAGGTCATTTCCGGGGGGCCTTGGAAACACCATATATTTT. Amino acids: CASRSFPGGLGNTIYF.